A single TCR beta chain is shown here with its context. The sample originates from a study of cytomegalovirus exposure and HLA in healthy donors. Separate from the roughly 700-subject first cohort was the approximately 110-subject validation cohort, to which the donors belonged. This CDR3 contains 12 residues. The V end lost 5 bases, the J end lost 2 bases, and 7 bases lay between the germline ends. Germline values: CDR1 SGHTA, CDR2 FQGNSA. Only in-frame clones appear in the TCRdb table, and some are missing; sequencing was by immunoSEQ multiplex PCR. This sample has under 200,000 clones, with nearly 90% found just once.

This sequence was found in a woman aged 18-29 years in good health and CMV-seropositive. This sequence joins TRBV7-2 and TRBJ2-7, with D maybe TRBD1 (6 bases). Sequencing was done on a sample of PBMCs. The CDR3 DNA is TGTGCCAGCAGCCGGACAGCCTACGAGCAGTACTTC. Translated, it gives CASSRTAYEQYF.